The 2 T cell receptor beta chains given below trace back to one sample, sequenced in a study of T cells expressing NK-cell markers. Using the 5' RACE reads, TCRdb records one entry per CDR3 protein without DNA. The repertoire table contains about 260,000 distinct CDR3 sequences. Sequenced sample: blood T cells: a sorted CD56 or NKG2C T cell subset, CD4+ or CD8+ T cells, or bulk PBMC T cells (not recorded which). Receptors were obtained from a woman between 18 and 70 years old in good health.

The CDR3 spells CAISARGLNTEAFF. V and J are TRBV10-3 and TRBJ1-1; TCRdb proposes TRBD1, but this gene call is untestable without DNA. The length of the CDR3 is 14 residues. Germline V CDR1 and CDR2: ENHRY, SYGVKD.

The chain combines TRBV5-1 with TRBJ2-3; TCRdb gives TRBD2 as the D gene, but with no DNA this cannot be confirmed. Looked up from germline, CDR1 is SGHRS and CDR2 is YFSETQ. CDR3 size: 15 residues. CDR3: CASSLDLARTDTQYF.